Listed below are T cell receptor beta chains from one sample, sequenced in a study of blood T cell repertoires in COVID-19. Profiling relied on immunoSEQ multiplex PCR, and the TCRdb table lists in-frame clones only, not all of them. Here the sample spans over 100,000 clones, about 89% being singletons. The sequencing sample was made of peripheral blood. These receptors were collected from a human donor with acute or convalescent COVID-19. The donor label of this sample is uncertain. Both conserved end residues are part of each CDR3. The D gene is left open where the match is weak. Clone size is stated in some rows and not others, as once, few, many or a class when expanded.

j_call v_call clone_size d_call cdr3_aa cdr3_nt
TRBJ2-3 TRBV18 - TRBD2 CASSPGLTADTQYF TGTGCCAGCTCACCGGGACTAACCGCAGATACGCAGTATTTT
TRBJ1-5 TRBV2 - TRBD1 CASSEGTGYQPQHF TGTGCCAGCAGTGAAGGGACAGGTTATCAGCCCCAGCATTTT
TRBJ1-4 TRBV18 - - CASSNGQSNEKLFF TGTGCCAGCTCAAACGGACAGTCTAATGAAAAACTGTTTTTT
TRBJ1-5 TRBV6-5 once - CASSPQGIQPQHF TGTGCCAGCAGTCCCCAGGGTATTCAGCCCCAGCATTTT
TRBJ2-2 TRBV28 - TRBD1 CASSTFGQGTGELFF TGTGCCAGCAGTACCTTCGGACAGGGCACCGGGGAGCTGTTTTTT
TRBJ2-1 TRBV7-2 - TRBD2 CASSPGGVSYNEQFF TGTGCCAGCAGCCCCGGGGGGGTCTCCTACAATGAGCAGTTCTTC
TRBJ1-2 TRBV6-5 once - CASRFGQRGGYTF TGTGCCAGCAGGTTTGGACAGAGGGGTGGCTACACCTTC
TRBJ2-7 TRBV5-1 - TRBD2 CASTPRLAGADEQYF TGCGCCAGCACCCCTAGACTAGCGGGGGCGGACGAGCAGTACTTC
TRBJ2-3 TRBV28 once - CAIGRTDTQYF TGTGCCATTGGGAGAACAGATACGCAGTATTTT
TRBJ2-1 TRBV9 - - CASSVVGTRIYNEQFF TGTGCCAGCAGCGTAGTGGGGACTCGAATCTACAATGAGCAGTTCTTC
TRBJ2-7 TRBV6-6 - - CASSYSTVHEEYF TGTGCCAGCAGTTACTCGACCGTCCACGAGGAGTACTTC
TRBJ1-1 TRBV12-2 - - CASRRPGQITEAFF TGTGCAAGTCGCCGACCGGGACAGATAACTGAAGCTTTCTTT
TRBJ1-5 TRBV6-1 - - CASSESPGTYQPQHF TGTGCCAGCAGTGAATCGCCAGGGACTTATCAGCCCCAGCATTTT
TRBJ2-1 TRBV7-8 - TRBD2 CASSLVGEGLAEYNEQFF TGTGCCAGCAGCTTAGTGGGGGAGGGACTAGCGGAGTACAATGAGCAGTTCTTC
TRBJ1-2 TRBV2 - - CASLVDNGNYGYTF TGTGCCAGTCTTGTGGACAATGGAAACTATGGCTACACCTTC
TRBJ2-3 TRBV2 once TRBD2 CASSGEYGLAPKSDTQYF TGTGCCAGCAGTGGGGAATATGGACTAGCGCCTAAATCAGATACGCAGTATTTT